The following is a T cell receptor (beta chain) sequence with its context. Its specificity is not known. The record originates from a study of response to subunit inactivated influenza vaccine. The study, taken as a whole, reports: It was suggested by the authors that few new T cells are recruited by each seasonal influenza vaccination.

V lost 7 bases and J 5 bases, leaving 20 bases between the germline ends. From germline, CDR1 is SGDLS and CDR2 YYNGEE. The CDR3 has 15 residues. TCRdb redid the calling of the RT-PCR reads with MiXCR, one entry per CDR3 protein. The profile shows about 780,000 distinct CDR3 sequences, roughly 20% of them singletons. The sample in question was PBMCs from blood, obtained around 5 days after vaccination. This chain uses TRBV9 with TRBJ2-3; TRBD2 is a possible D gene (6 bases). The TCR was taken from a man aged 50 to 60 who received an inactivated influenza vaccine. Here the CDR3 reads CASRSVSGGGDTQYF. The CDR3 bases are TGTGCCAGCCGCTCGGTGTCCGGGGGAGGAGATACGCAGTATTTT.